Listed below are T cell receptor beta chains from one sample, sequenced in a study of naive and memory T cell subsets. TCRdb processed the UMI-ligation and nested PCR reads anew with MiXCR; each CDR3 protein has one entry. Of around 93,000 distinct CDR3 sequences in the sample, approximately 10% were seen once. The sequenced sample was naive CD4+ T cells from blood. The receptors were gathered from a human donor in good health. CDR3s leave out the opening cysteine and the closing phenylalanine or tryptophan.

TRBJ1-2 | TRBV28 | ASRRGQGGFGYT
TRBJ2-1 | TRBV29-1 | SVEDPGAGSYNEQF
TRBJ2-7 | TRBV7-2 | ASSLTLFSYEQY
TRBJ2-7 | TRBV12-3/TRBV12-4 | ASSLRDRVSEQY
TRBJ2-7 | TRBV9 | ASSASHTGYHEQY
TRBJ2-5 | TRBV7-6 | ASTRGAWETQY
TRBJ2-5 | TRBV20-1 | SARGSGGQETQY
TRBJ2-7 | TRBV7-9 | ASSFGQRSQY
TRBJ1-2 | TRBV2 | AAPLTPSYGYT
TRBJ2-7 | TRBV20-1 | SASRGSSYEQY
TRBJ2-3 | TRBV28 | ASSFEGAGTDTQY
TRBJ2-1 | TRBV19 | ASSIVGQGANEQF